Listed below are T cell receptor beta chains from one sample, sequenced in a study of blood T cell repertoires in COVID-19. The method was immunoSEQ multiplex PCR; TCRdb's version includes in-frame clones alone and lacks a portion of them. The sample gives roughly 300,000 clones, around 86% of which show up once; about 4.1% is in the top ten. Sequenced material: PBMCs or T cells enriched from blood (not recorded which). Receptors were obtained from a man aged 25 to 40 who had recovered from COVID-19. Both conserved end residues are part of each CDR3. The D gene is left open where the match is weak. Clone size is shown for a subset of rows, as once, few, many or a class of expanded clone.

j_call: TRBJ2-3
d_call: -
v_call: TRBV11-2
clone_size: -
cdr3_nt: TGTGCCAGCAGCCCTTGGACAAGGACAGATACGCAGTATTTT
cdr3_aa: CASSPWTRTDTQYF

j_call: TRBJ2-5
d_call: -
v_call: TRBV7-2
clone_size: -
cdr3_nt: TGTGCCAGCAGCCAATACAGAGAAGAGACCCAGTACTTC
cdr3_aa: CASSQYREETQYF

j_call: TRBJ1-1
d_call: -
v_call: TRBV7-9
clone_size: once
cdr3_nt: TGTGCCAGCAGCTTAGGTCCAGGGTTGGTTGAAGCTTTCTTT
cdr3_aa: CASSLGPGLVEAFF

j_call: TRBJ1-5
d_call: TRBD1
v_call: TRBV3-1/TRBV3-2
clone_size: -
cdr3_nt: TGTGCCAGCAGCCACTCCACAGGGGGCGTCGGTCAGCCCCAGCATTTT
cdr3_aa: CASSHSTGGVGQPQHF

j_call: TRBJ2-5
d_call: -
v_call: TRBV5-1
clone_size: -
cdr3_nt: TGCGCCAGCAGCTTGCCGACCGCCCAGGGGACCCAGTACTTC
cdr3_aa: CASSLPTAQGTQYF

j_call: TRBJ1-1
d_call: -
v_call: TRBV11-2
clone_size: few
cdr3_nt: TGTGCCAGCAGCTTAGGCCTAATGAGAGGAAGAAGCATGAACACTGAAGCTTTCTTT
cdr3_aa: CASSLGLMRGRSMNTEAFF

j_call: TRBJ2-7
d_call: TRBD2
v_call: TRBV20-1
clone_size: -
cdr3_nt: TGCAGTGCTAGTTCCGGGACTAGCGGGAGAGGGCAGTACTTC
cdr3_aa: CSASSGTSGRGQYF

j_call: TRBJ2-7
d_call: TRBD2
v_call: TRBV27
clone_size: -
cdr3_nt: TGTGCCAGCAGTAGCCTAGCGGGAGCCCTATTCCACGAGCAGTACTTC
cdr3_aa: CASSSLAGALFHEQYF

j_call: TRBJ2-3
d_call: -
v_call: TRBV7-9
clone_size: -
cdr3_nt: TGTGCCATCCCGACGAACTATAAAGTCACAGATACGCAGTATTTT
cdr3_aa: CAIPTNYKVTDTQYF

j_call: TRBJ1-5
d_call: -
v_call: TRBV2
clone_size: -
cdr3_nt: TGTGCCAGCAGGTTGACAGCTCAGCCCCAGCATTTT
cdr3_aa: CASRLTAQPQHF

j_call: TRBJ2-7
d_call: TRBD2
v_call: TRBV6-5
clone_size: -
cdr3_nt: TGTGCCAGCAGGATAGCGGGAGTAACTGAGCAGTACTTC
cdr3_aa: CASRIAGVTEQYF

j_call: TRBJ2-7
d_call: -
v_call: TRBV5-1
clone_size: -
cdr3_nt: TGCGCCAGCAGTTTAACAGGGGACTCCTTCGAGCAGTACTTC
cdr3_aa: CASSLTGDSFEQYF

j_call: TRBJ2-7
d_call: -
v_call: TRBV6-4
clone_size: -
cdr3_nt: TGTGCCAGCAGTGACCAACTCCCGGACTTGGCGTACGAGCAGTACTTC
cdr3_aa: CASSDQLPDLAYEQYF

j_call: TRBJ2-1
d_call: TRBD2
v_call: TRBV2
clone_size: -
cdr3_nt: TGTGCCAGCGCGAAAGCGGGGGCATCCTACAATGAGCAGTTCTTC
cdr3_aa: CASAKAGASYNEQFF

j_call: TRBJ1-4
d_call: -
v_call: TRBV7-9
clone_size: once
cdr3_nt: TGTGCCAGCAGCTTAGCAGTAGCGAATGAAAAACTGTTTTTT
cdr3_aa: CASSLAVANEKLFF

j_call: TRBJ2-5
d_call: -
v_call: TRBV12-3/TRBV12-4
clone_size: -
cdr3_nt: TGTGCCAGCAGTTCCGATCCTAGATTCGTTTACTTC
cdr3_aa: CASSSDPRFVYF

j_call: TRBJ1-4
d_call: -
v_call: TRBV27
clone_size: few
cdr3_nt: TGTGCCAGCAGTTCCGCTCAGGGTTTTGTTAATGAAAAACTGTTTTTT
cdr3_aa: CASSSAQGFVNEKLFF

j_call: TRBJ1-1
d_call: -
v_call: TRBV7-6
clone_size: -
cdr3_nt: TGTGCCAGCAGCTTAGAAAGGCGGACTGAAGCTTTCTTT
cdr3_aa: CASSLERRTEAFF

j_call: TRBJ2-3
d_call: TRBD2
v_call: TRBV13
clone_size: -
cdr3_nt: TGTGCCAGCAGCTTAGAGGCTAGCGGGGGCACAGATACGCAGTATTTT
cdr3_aa: CASSLEASGGTDTQYF

j_call: TRBJ2-2
d_call: TRBD1
v_call: TRBV4-2
clone_size: -
cdr3_nt: TGTGCCAGCAGCCAGGAAAGAACAGGGGCGACGAACACCGGGGAGCTGTTTTTT
cdr3_aa: CASSQERTGATNTGELFF

j_call: TRBJ2-1
d_call: -
v_call: TRBV19
clone_size: -
cdr3_nt: TGTGCCAGTATCCCCCGGCAGGGTGGTCGGAATGAGCAGTTCTTC
cdr3_aa: CASIPRQGGRNEQFF

j_call: TRBJ2-3
d_call: TRBD2
v_call: TRBV7-9
clone_size: -
cdr3_nt: TGTGCCAGCAGCTTAGGGGTAGCGGGAGGGCCGGAAGATACGCAGTATTTT
cdr3_aa: CASSLGVAGGPEDTQYF

j_call: TRBJ1-6
d_call: -
v_call: TRBV2
clone_size: -
cdr3_nt: TGTGCCAGCAGAGCAGACACAAGCTCCTATAATTCACCCCTCCACTTT
cdr3_aa: CASRADTSSYNSPLHF

j_call: TRBJ1-1
d_call: TRBD1
v_call: TRBV11-2
clone_size: many
cdr3_nt: TGTGCCAGCAGCTCCCGATTCCAAACCGTGGGGACAGGGTATGAAGCTTTCTTT
cdr3_aa: CASSSRFQTVGTGYEAFF

j_call: TRBJ2-1
d_call: TRBD2
v_call: TRBV4-1
clone_size: -
cdr3_nt: TGCGCCAGCAGCCAAGGTGCGGGAGGGCCAAGCACCTACAATGAGCAGTTCTTC
cdr3_aa: CASSQGAGGPSTYNEQFF

j_call: TRBJ1-4
d_call: -
v_call: TRBV21-1
clone_size: -
cdr3_nt: TGTGCCAGCAGCCCAAGGGCGTCGGGGGGGACTAATGAAAAACTGTTTTTT
cdr3_aa: CASSPRASGGTNEKLFF

j_call: TRBJ1-2
d_call: -
v_call: TRBV29-1
clone_size: -
cdr3_nt: TGCAGCGTTGACGGGAACTATGGCTACACCTTC
cdr3_aa: CSVDGNYGYTF

j_call: TRBJ2-1
d_call: TRBD1
v_call: TRBV5-5
clone_size: -
cdr3_nt: TGTGCCAGCAGCCCGGGACAGGTTTACAATGAGCAGTTCTTC
cdr3_aa: CASSPGQVYNEQFF

j_call: TRBJ1-1
d_call: -
v_call: TRBV20-1
clone_size: -
cdr3_nt: TGCAGTGCGGGAGTGAACACTGAAGCTTTCTTT
cdr3_aa: CSAGVNTEAFF

j_call: TRBJ2-6
d_call: -
v_call: TRBV27
clone_size: -
cdr3_nt: TGTGCCAGCAGCTCCAGGTATGGGGCCAACGTCCTGACTTTC
cdr3_aa: CASSSRYGANVLTF

j_call: TRBJ2-7
d_call: TRBD2
v_call: TRBV11-2
clone_size: -
cdr3_nt: TGTGCCAGCAGCTTAGACCTGGGAGGGAGGTCCTACGAGCAGTACTTC
cdr3_aa: CASSLDLGGRSYEQYF

j_call: TRBJ2-7
d_call: TRBD2
v_call: TRBV10-3
clone_size: -
cdr3_nt: TGTGCCATCAGTGAACGGGGGGGTGCCGAGCAGTACTTC
cdr3_aa: CAISERGGAEQYF

j_call: TRBJ2-2
d_call: -
v_call: TRBV2
clone_size: -
cdr3_nt: TGTGCCAGCAGTGAAATAGATATGCTGTTTTTT
cdr3_aa: CASSEIDMLFF

j_call: TRBJ2-6
d_call: -
v_call: TRBV5-1
clone_size: -
cdr3_nt: TGCGCCAGCAGCTTGCGGGTCCGTAGCTCTGGGGCCAACGTCCTGACTTTC
cdr3_aa: CASSLRVRSSGANVLTF

j_call: TRBJ1-5
d_call: -
v_call: TRBV7-2
clone_size: -
cdr3_nt: TGTGCCAGCAGCTTAGCGGACATGGGCAATCAGCCCCAGCATTTT
cdr3_aa: CASSLADMGNQPQHF

j_call: TRBJ1-1
d_call: TRBD1
v_call: TRBV28
clone_size: -
cdr3_nt: TGTGCCAGCAGTAGTGGGACAGGGAAGATGAACACTGAAGCTTTCTTT
cdr3_aa: CASSSGTGKMNTEAFF

j_call: TRBJ1-1
d_call: TRBD1
v_call: TRBV6-5
clone_size: once
cdr3_nt: TGTGCCAGCAGCCAAACGGGACAGGGGAAAACTGAAGCTTTCTTT
cdr3_aa: CASSQTGQGKTEAFF

j_call: TRBJ1-4
d_call: TRBD1
v_call: TRBV19
clone_size: once
cdr3_nt: TGTGCCAGTAGTATATTGGGACAGGGTGCAACTAATGAAAAACTGTTTTTT
cdr3_aa: CASSILGQGATNEKLFF

j_call: TRBJ2-7
d_call: TRBD2
v_call: TRBV7-2
clone_size: -
cdr3_nt: TGTGCCAGCAGCTTAGGAGCGGGAAGGTACGAGCAGTACTTC
cdr3_aa: CASSLGAGRYEQYF

j_call: TRBJ2-7
d_call: -
v_call: TRBV4-1
clone_size: -
cdr3_nt: TGCGCCAGCAGCCAAGATCCAGGGGACTCCTACGAGCAGTACTTC
cdr3_aa: CASSQDPGDSYEQYF

j_call: TRBJ2-1
d_call: -
v_call: TRBV5-1
clone_size: few
cdr3_nt: TGCGCCAGCAGCTCTAATGAGCAGTTCTTC
cdr3_aa: CASSSNEQFF

j_call: TRBJ2-7
d_call: TRBD2
v_call: TRBV7-6
clone_size: few
cdr3_nt: TGTGCCAGCAGCTTAGGGCTAGCGGGGGGTCGCCCCTACGAGCAGTACTTC
cdr3_aa: CASSLGLAGGRPYEQYF

j_call: TRBJ2-3
d_call: TRBD2
v_call: TRBV4-1
clone_size: -
cdr3_nt: TGCGCCAGCAGCCAGGAAGGGAGGAGGAGGGCTAGCGGAATCACAGATACGCAGTATTTT
cdr3_aa: CASSQEGRRRASGITDTQYF

j_call: TRBJ2-6
d_call: TRBD1
v_call: TRBV27
clone_size: -
cdr3_nt: TGTGCCAGCAGTCCAAGAGCCGACAGGGTCAGTCGCTCTGGGGCCAACGTCCTGACTTTC
cdr3_aa: CASSPRADRVSRSGANVLTF

j_call: TRBJ2-3
d_call: TRBD2
v_call: TRBV5-1
clone_size: -
cdr3_nt: TGCGCCAGCTGTTTGTGGAGCGGGGGGAACACAGATACGCAGTATTTT
cdr3_aa: CASCLWSGGNTDTQYF

j_call: TRBJ2-1
d_call: TRBD2
v_call: TRBV6-4
clone_size: -
cdr3_nt: TGTGCCAGCAGTGACACTAGCGGGAGCTACAATGAGCAGTTCTTC
cdr3_aa: CASSDTSGSYNEQFF

j_call: TRBJ1-1
d_call: -
v_call: TRBV9
clone_size: -
cdr3_nt: TGTGCCAGCAGCGATGCGGGGGCTCCAAGCGAAGCTTTCTTT
cdr3_aa: CASSDAGAPSEAFF

j_call: TRBJ1-2
d_call: TRBD1
v_call: TRBV7-9
clone_size: once
cdr3_nt: TGTGCCAGCAGCTCCGAACCGACAGGGAACTATGGCTACACCTTC
cdr3_aa: CASSSEPTGNYGYTF

j_call: TRBJ2-4
d_call: TRBD2
v_call: TRBV7-2
clone_size: -
cdr3_nt: TGTGCCAGCACCCAAAGAGCGGGGGAGGCAAACATTCAGTACTTC
cdr3_aa: CASTQRAGEANIQYF

j_call: TRBJ1-1
d_call: TRBD1
v_call: TRBV6-4
clone_size: once
cdr3_nt: TGTGCCAGCAGTCGGAACCGACCGGGACAGGGGAACGCTGAAGCTTTCTTT
cdr3_aa: CASSRNRPGQGNAEAFF

j_call: TRBJ2-3
d_call: TRBD1
v_call: TRBV5-4
clone_size: -
cdr3_nt: TGTGCCAGCAGCTTACAGGGGCCAGATACGCAGTATTTT
cdr3_aa: CASSLQGPDTQYF

j_call: TRBJ1-2
d_call: -
v_call: TRBV19
clone_size: -
cdr3_nt: TGTGCCAGTAGTACCCCAAAGACGAACAGGGATGGCTATGGCTACACCTTC
cdr3_aa: CASSTPKTNRDGYGYTF

j_call: TRBJ1-3
d_call: TRBD1
v_call: TRBV19
clone_size: -
cdr3_nt: TGTGCCAGTACCACGACAGGGGGCCTCTCTGGAAACACCATATATTTT
cdr3_aa: CASTTTGGLSGNTIYF

j_call: TRBJ1-5
d_call: -
v_call: TRBV5-1
clone_size: -
cdr3_nt: TGCGCCAGCAGCATTACACGTAATCAGCCCCAGCATTTT
cdr3_aa: CASSITRNQPQHF